This T cell receptor (beta chain) appears in the sequencing data of a study of OX40 agonist ivuxolimab in advanced cancers. About the study as a whole: Ivuxolimab, which targeted the costimulatory receptor OX40 (CD134), was an agonistic, fully human IgG2 monoclonal antibody. The paper describes the monotherapy dose-escalation part (N of about 52 patients) of the phase I trial of ivuxolimab. Prior anti-PD-1, anti-PD-L1 or anti-CTLA-4 therapy was permitted, and about 40% of dose-escalation patients had received checkpoint inhibitors. The point of sequencing TCRbeta in the periphery was to test whether ivuxolimab changed TCR sequence diversity and drove clonal T-cell expansion. Intravenous ivuxolimab was administered to patients every 2 weeks at six dose levels: 0.01, 0.1, 0.3, 1.5, 3 and 10 mg/kg. In the dose-escalation cohort, 75% to 85% of patients were male, and the mean age was roughly 60 years with a range of roughly 20 to 85. Partial responses occurred in three dose-escalation patients, of whom one had hepatocellular carcinoma and two had cutaneous melanoma. Of the approximately 54 patients in dose escalation, approximately 20 had hepatocellular carcinoma, around 15 had melanoma, 9 had renal cell carcinoma and 9 had head and neck cancer. The study at large found these results: At doses of 0.1 to 3.0 mg/kg, clonal expansion of both CD4+ and CD8+ blood T cells was observed from baseline to week 6. On average, CD8+ T cells showed more expanded clones than CD4+ T cells after ivuxolimab. The antigen specificity of the peripheral T cells that underwent clonal expansion was not determined. Low levels of normalized T-cell clonal expansion were also shown by some nonresponding patients. In the 0.1-3.0 mg/kg groups, partial responders were among the patients with the lowest normalized peripheral clonal expansion, particularly in CD8+ T cells.

The trial excluded patients who had a history of autoimmune disease or who were on systemic immunosuppression. Peripheral blood for TCR sequencing was collected from all dose cohorts at baseline, on cycle 4 day 1, and on cycle 7 day 1. The samples were taken from a phase I, first-in-human, multicenter, open-label dose-escalation trial of ivuxolimab. Adults with locally advanced or metastatic melanoma, renal cell, hepatocellular, or head and neck squamous cell carcinoma were enrolled in the trial. Before TCR sequencing, CD4+ and CD8+ T cells were separately sorted from peripheral blood. From the cysteine up to the phenylalanine, the CDR3 has a length of 16 residues. Only CDR3 DNA remains: 48 bases, in frame from the first base. The germline V gene yields SNHLY for CDR1 and FYNNEI for CDR2. V lost 4 bases and J lost 7 bases, and the count of bases not matched to a germline gene is 13. For this clone: What antigen it recognizes has not been identified. Base qualities are not provided; no much larger clone lies one nucleotide away.

To sequence the TCRbeta CDR3 region, genomic DNA was isolated from the sorted cells. The immunoSEQ Assay was used for sequencing of TCRbeta CDR3 regions. The table comes from immuneACCESS by way of TCRdb, which keeps in-frame sequences with V and J called. Part of the clones is missing from these tables; in studies checked, under half for an unresolved V gene and the rest for unknown reasons. The sample records fewer than 40,000 clones, more than 70% of which are singletons. The ten most abundant clones make up 0.9% to 0.95% of the sample. The chain employs TRBV2 and TRBJ2-4; the central 7 bases match TRBD2. This sequence originates from an adult with an advanced solid tumor such as melanoma, head and neck, liver or kidney cancer. The sequencing used CD4+ or CD8+ T cells sorted from blood, collected in a trial of the OX40 agonist ivuxolimab. The sequenced DNA is TGTGCCAGCAGTGCCCAGGGCGGGCGGGAGTGGAACATTCAGTACTTC. Its translation is CASSAQGGREWNIQYF.